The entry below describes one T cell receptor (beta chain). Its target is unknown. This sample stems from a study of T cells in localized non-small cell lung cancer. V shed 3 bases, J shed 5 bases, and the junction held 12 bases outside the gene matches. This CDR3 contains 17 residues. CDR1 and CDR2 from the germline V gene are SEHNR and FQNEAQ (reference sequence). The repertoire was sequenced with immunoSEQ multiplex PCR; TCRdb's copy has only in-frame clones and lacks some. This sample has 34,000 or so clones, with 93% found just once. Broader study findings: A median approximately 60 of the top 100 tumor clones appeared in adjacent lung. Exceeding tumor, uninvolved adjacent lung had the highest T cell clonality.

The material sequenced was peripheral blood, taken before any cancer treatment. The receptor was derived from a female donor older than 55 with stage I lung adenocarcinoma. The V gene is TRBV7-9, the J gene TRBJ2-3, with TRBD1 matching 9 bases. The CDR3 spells CASSLSPGQGDLDTQYF. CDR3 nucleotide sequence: TGTGCCAGCAGCTTGTCCCCGGGACAGGGTGATTTAGATACGCAGTATTTT.